This section outlines one TCR beta chain sequence together with its context. This entry comes from a study of blood T cell repertoires in COVID-19. J lost 6 bases, V lost 4 bases, and 7 bases had no gene match. Germline V lookup: CDR1 LNHDA, CDR2 SQIVND (reference sequence). The CDR3 totals 15 residues. Generated by immunoSEQ multiplex PCR, the TCRdb table keeps only in-frame clones and is missing some. The sample lists 70,000 to 95,000 clones; roughly 90% were seen once. V usage is TRBV19 and J usage is TRBJ2-1; TRBD1 aligns across 9 bases. The receptor was isolated from a man in his fifties or sixties with acute or convalescent COVID-19. The sample taken for sequencing was peripheral blood. The chain's CDR3 is CASSRGQGISNEQFF. The CDR3 nucleotides read TGTGCCAGTAGTAGAGGACAGGGGATTAGCAATGAGCAGTTCTTC.